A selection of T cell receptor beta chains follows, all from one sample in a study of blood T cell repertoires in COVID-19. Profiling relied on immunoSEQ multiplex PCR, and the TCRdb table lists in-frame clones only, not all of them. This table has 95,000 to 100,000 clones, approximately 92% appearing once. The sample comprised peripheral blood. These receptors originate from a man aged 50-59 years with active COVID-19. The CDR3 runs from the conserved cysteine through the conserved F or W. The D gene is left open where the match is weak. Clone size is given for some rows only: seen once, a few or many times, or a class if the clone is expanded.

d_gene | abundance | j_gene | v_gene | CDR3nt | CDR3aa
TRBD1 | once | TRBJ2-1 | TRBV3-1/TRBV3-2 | TGTGCCAGCACAACCGGGACAGGGGGCCTGAATGAGCAGTTCTTC | CASTTGTGGLNEQFF
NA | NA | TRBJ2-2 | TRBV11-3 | TGTGCCAGCAGCCCGGGGAGGGGGACCGGGGAGCTGTTTTTT | CASSPGRGTGELFF
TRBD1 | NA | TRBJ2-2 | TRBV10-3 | TGTGCCATCAGCGCTACAGGGGTCGGCACCGGGGAGCTGTTTTTT | CAISATGVGTGELFF
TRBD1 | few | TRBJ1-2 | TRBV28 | TGTGCCAGCATAGGGACAGGGCGACAGTATGGCTACACCTTC | CASIGTGRQYGYTF
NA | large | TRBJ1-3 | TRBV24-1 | TGTGCCACCAGTGATTTGGAGGGCGGTGACAGGACCTACCACACCATATATTTT | CATSDLEGGDRTYHTIYF
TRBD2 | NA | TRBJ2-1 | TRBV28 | TGTGCCAGCAGTTTGGTTCTAGCGGGACGGGGCACAGGGAATGAGCAGTTCTTC | CASSLVLAGRGTGNEQFF
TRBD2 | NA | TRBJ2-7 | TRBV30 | TGTGCCTGGAGACTAGCGGGAATGAACGAGCAGTACTTC | CAWRLAGMNEQYF
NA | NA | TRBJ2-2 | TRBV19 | TGTGCCAGTAGTATACAATCGAACACCGGGGAGCTGTTTTTT | CASSIQSNTGELFF
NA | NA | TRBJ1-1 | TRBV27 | TGTGCCAGCAGTTTATCAACCGTTCGGGGTACTGAAGCTTTCTTT | CASSLSTVRGTEAFF
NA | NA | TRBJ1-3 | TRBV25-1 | TGTGCCAGCAGGGGGCCCTTGGGCGGTGGAAACACCATATATTTT | CASRGPLGGGNTIYF
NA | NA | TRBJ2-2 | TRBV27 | TGTGCCAGCAGTTTCCTCAGGGGCCCTACCACCGGGGAGCTGTTTTTT | CASSFLRGPTTGELFF
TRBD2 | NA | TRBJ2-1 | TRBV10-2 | TGCGCCAGCACCCTAGCGGGTTATGCCAATGAGCAGTTCTTC | CASTLAGYANEQFF
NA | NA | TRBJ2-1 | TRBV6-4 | TGTGCCAGCAGTCCGGATCGGGTCTCCTACAATGAGCAGTTCTTC | CASSPDRVSYNEQFF
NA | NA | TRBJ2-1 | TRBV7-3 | TGTGCCAGCAGCTTATCCGGGACCTACAATGAGCAGTTCTTC | CASSLSGTYNEQFF
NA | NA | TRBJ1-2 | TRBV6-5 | TGTGCCAGCAGCTTGACACTGAACTATGGCTACACCTTC | CASSLTLNYGYTF
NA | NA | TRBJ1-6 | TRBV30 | TGTGCCTGGAGTGAGGCAGGGGATTCACCCCTCCACTTT | CAWSEAGDSPLHF
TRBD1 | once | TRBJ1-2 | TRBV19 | TGTGCCAGTAGTCCTCGGGGACAGGATGGCTACACCTTC | CASSPRGQDGYTF
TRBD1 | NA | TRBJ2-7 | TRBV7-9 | TGTGCCAGCAGCTTTCCGGGACAGGGAACCGAGCAGTACTTC | CASSFPGQGTEQYF
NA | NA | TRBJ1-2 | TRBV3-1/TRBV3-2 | TGTGCCAGCAGCCAAGACCGACTTGGAGGCTACACCTTC | CASSQDRLGGYTF
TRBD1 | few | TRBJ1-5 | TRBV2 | TGTGCCAGCAGTGATACAGGGGGCGTTCAGCCCCAGCATTTT | CASSDTGGVQPQHF
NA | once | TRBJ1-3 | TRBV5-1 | TGCGCCAGCAGCGGAACAGGGTTGTCCGGAAACACCATATATTTT | CASSGTGLSGNTIYF
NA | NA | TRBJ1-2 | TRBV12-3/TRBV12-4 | TGTGCCAGCAGTCCCCCGGGGAACTATGGCTACACCTTC | CASSPPGNYGYTF
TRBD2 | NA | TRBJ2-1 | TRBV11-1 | TGTGCCAGCAGCTTAGCGGGACTATACAATGAGCAGTTCTTC | CASSLAGLYNEQFF
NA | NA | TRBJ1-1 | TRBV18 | TGTGCCAGCTCACGTCCGAGAGAAATGAACACTGAAGCTTTCTTT | CASSRPREMNTEAFF
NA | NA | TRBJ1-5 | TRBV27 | TGTGCCAGCAGTTTAATTGGCGGCGCCAATCAGCCCCAGCATTTT | CASSLIGGANQPQHF
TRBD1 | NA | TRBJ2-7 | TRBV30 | TGTGCCTGGACAGGGGGCCGGGAGCAGTACTTC | CAWTGGREQYF
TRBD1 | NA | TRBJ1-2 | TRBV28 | TGTGCCAGCAGGGATTCCAGGGGGCGAGGCTACACCTTC | CASRDSRGRGYTF
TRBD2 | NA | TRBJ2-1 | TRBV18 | TGTGCCAGCTCACCCGGACTAGCGGGGGAATACAATGAGCAGTTCTTC | CASSPGLAGEYNEQFF
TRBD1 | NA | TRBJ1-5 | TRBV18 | TGTGCCAGCTCAGGGACAGGGGACCAACAGCCCCAGCATTTT | CASSGTGDQQPQHF
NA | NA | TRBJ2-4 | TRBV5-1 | TGCGCCAGCAGCTTGGGTGGCAGCGTAGCCAAAAACATTCAGTACTTC | CASSLGGSVAKNIQYF
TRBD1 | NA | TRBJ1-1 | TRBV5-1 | TGCGCCAGCAGTTATGGGGACAGGGTTTCCACTGAAGCTTTCTTT | CASSYGDRVSTEAFF
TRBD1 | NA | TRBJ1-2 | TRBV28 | TGTGCCAGCGCTGGGACAGCGAATTATGGCTACACCTTC | CASAGTANYGYTF